The clone carrying this T cell receptor (beta chain) appeared a single time. Responders (around 200,000, CFSE-labeled) were co-plated with around 200,000 irradiated, violet-dye-labeled stimulators. Proliferating CFSE-low CD3+CD4+ and CD3+CD8+ responders were sorted post-reaction. The entry originates in a study of graft-versus-host responses after intestinal transplantation. Study context: Every transplant recipient was induced with anti-thymocyte globulin, then maintained on tacrolimus and steroids for approximately three years.

Sequenced by immunoSEQ multiplex PCR; TCRdb stores in-frame clones only, minus some. The repertoire holds 10,000 or so clones, with 25% to 30% as singletons. General study points: There were GvH clones found in recipient marrow, and some of them appeared first in ileum or blood.

The sample was alloreactive CD4+ T cells from a mixed lymphocyte reaction culture, taken before intestinal transplant. As for subset: CFSE-low proliferating T cells sorted from roughly 6-day pre-transplant mixed lymphocyte reaction (GvH or HvG direction). This receptor was identified in a human patient who received an intestinal transplant.

CDR3 in DNA: TGTGCCAGCAGCCTAACAAGGTCCACTGAAGCTTTCTTT. Translating gives CASSLTRSTEAFF. The rearrangement links TRBV6-5 to TRBJ1-1; unclear D gene. The CDR3 extends over 13 amino acids. CDR1 is MNHEY, CDR2 SVGAGI, per germline. V lost 6 bases and J lost 4, with 12 bases in between.